This entry lists 21 T cell receptor beta chains sequenced from one sample in a study of blood T cell repertoires in COVID-19. The method was immunoSEQ multiplex PCR; TCRdb's version includes in-frame clones alone and lacks a portion of them. The top ten clones hold 1.9% of a sample with around 240,000 clones, almost 85% of them seen once. Sequencing input: peripheral blood. These TCRs come from an elderly woman with acute or convalescent COVID-19.

This chain joins TRBV2 and TRBJ1-5; TRBD1 matches 8 bases. CDR1 and CDR2 from the germline V gene are SNHLY and FYNNEI. Germline trimming cut 7 bases from V and 4 bases from J; bases unmatched to any gene: 9. The CDR3 is made up of 15 amino acids. CDR3 sequence (DNA): TGTGCCAGCACCCCGGATCAGGGGGCTAATCAGCCCCAGCATTTT. Amino acids: CASTPDQGANQPQHF.

The chain combines TRBV28 with TRBJ1-2; D is perhaps TRBD1 (5 bases). CDR3 length: 14 amino acids. V gave up 2 bases and J gave up 4 bases, with 11 bases separating them. CDR1 and CDR2 from the germline V gene are MDHEN and SYDVKM. In DNA, the CDR3 is TGTGCCAGCAGTTTAAGGGGCTCAATCTATGGCTACACCTTC. Translated: CASSLRGSIYGYTF.

The rearrangement joins TRBV28 to TRBJ1-2; possibly TRBD1 for D (6 bases). The CDR3 consists of 15 residues. Trimming shortened V by 2 bases and J by 3 bases, and 13 bases separated the two germline ends. Germline CDR1 and CDR2: MDHEN and SYDVKM. The CDR3 protein is CASSLPQGQHYGYTF. The DNA of the CDR3 is TGTGCCAGCAGTTTACCCCAAGGACAGCACTATGGCTACACCTTC.

For the CDR3, the DNA is TGTGCCAGCAGCCAAGGAAGCTTCGGCTACGAGCAGTACTTC. It codes for CASSQGSFGYEQYF. The chain carries TRBV3-1 (or the pseudogene TRBV3-2) and TRBJ2-7; D is uncertain. Trimming left V 1 base short and J 3 bases short, with 10 bases between. Germline CDR1 is LGHDT and CDR2 is YNNKEL (reference sequence). The CDR3 consists of 14 residues.

V gene TRBV18 combines with J gene TRBJ2-7; 7 bases match TRBD1. The CDR3 is made up of 17 amino acids. After removal of 2 bases from V and 5 bases from J, the junction contained 15 bases not matched to a gene. Germline loops: CDR1 KGHSH, CDR2 LQKENI. The CDR3, as DNA: TGTGCCAGCTCACCAAGGCTTTCAGGGGGAAGTGGGGACGAGCAGTACTTC. Translating gives CASSPRLSGGSGDEQYF.

This chain links TRBV7-9 with TRBJ2-2; TRBD2 matches at 12 bases. This CDR3 contains 17 residues. The V gene's germline CDR1 is SEHNR and CDR2 FQNEAQ (reference sequence). V trimming: 1 base; J trimming: 6 bases; junction bases outside the gene matches: 6. The CDR3 loop reads CASSLERLAGEPGELFF. CDR3 DNA sequence: TGTGCCAGCAGCTTAGAAAGACTAGCGGGGGAACCCGGGGAGCTGTTTTTT.

This chain links TRBV6-2 or TRBV6-3 with TRBJ1-1, with 9 bases lining up with TRBD1. In germline, CDR1 is MNHEY, CDR2 SVGEGT. The CDR3 covers 16 residues. V was clipped by 2 bases and J by 0 bases; unmatched bases: 4. The DNA of the CDR3 is TGTGCCAGCAGTTACAGACAGGGGGGTATGAACACTGAAGCTTTCTTT. This sequence encodes CASSYRQGGMNTEAFF.

The chain is built from TRBV18 and TRBJ1-3, with 11 positions matching TRBD1. The CDR3 is 16 residues long. V dropped 5 bases and J dropped 0; count of bases not matched to a gene: 3. CDR1 is KGHSH and CDR2 is LQKENI in the germline V gene. The CDR3 reads CASSWDRGNSGNTIYF. In DNA form, the CDR3 reads TGTGCCAGCTCATGGGACAGGGGGAACTCTGGAAACACCATATATTTT.

V usage is TRBV5-1 and J usage is TRBJ1-2; no clear D. CDR1 SGHRS and CDR2 YFSETQ come from the germline V gene. CDR3 length equals 13 residues. V was cut by 2 bases and J by 4 bases, with 9 bases left in between. The CDR3 coding sequence is TGCGCCAGCAGCTTCTCAGTTACCTATGGCTACACCTTC. Encoded protein: CASSFSVTYGYTF. The whole variable domain, filled in from reference TRBV5-1 and TRBJ1-2, reads KAGVTQTPRYLIKTRGQQVTLSCSPISGHRSVSWYQQTPGQGLQFLFEYFSETQRNKGNFPGRFSGRQFSNSRSEMNVSTLELGDSALYLCASSFSVTYGYTFGSGTRLTVV.

This clone was recorded only once. V is TRBV6-5 and J is TRBJ1-1, with D possibly TRBD1 on 5 matching bases. The CDR3 spans 12 residues. The ends were cut back, 10 bases at V and 4 bases at J, with 13 bases in the middle. Looked up from germline, CDR1 is MNHEY and CDR2 is SVGAGI. The CDR3 protein is CATGREGTEAFF. The CDR3 coding sequence is TGTGCCACGGGCAGGGAAGGCACTGAAGCTTTCTTT.

J is TRBJ2-4 and V is TRBV11-2, with 8 bases matching TRBD2. This CDR3 is built from 14 residues. Per germline, CDR1 SGHAT and CDR2 FQNNGV. Germline trimming cut 1 base from V and 8 bases from J; bases unmatched to any gene: 4. The CDR3 reads CASSLGLLADIQYF. The CDR3 DNA is TGTGCCAGCAGCTTAGGGTTACTAGCGGACATTCAGTACTTC.

The CDR3 nucleotides are TGTGCCAGCAGCTTGGGACAGGACGCCTACAATGAGCAGTTCTTC. Translation gives CASSLGQDAYNEQFF. The chain uses TRBV5-4 and TRBJ2-1; perhaps TRBD1 as D (6 bases). The V gene's germline CDR1 is SGHNT and CDR2 YYREEE (reference sequence). This CDR3 spans 15 amino acids. V lost 0 bases to trimming and J lost 2 bases, with 9 bases between them.

J is TRBJ1-3 and V is TRBV5-1; maybe TRBD1 (5 bases). Germline CDR1 reads SGHRS; CDR2 reads YFSETQ. With 0 bases removed from V and 3 bases from J, the gap between germline ends came to 13 bases. The CDR3 is 16 residues long. In DNA, the CDR3 is TGCGCCAGCAGCTTGGGGCTTTCAGGGCTTGGAAACACCATATATTTT. This gives the protein CASSLGLSGLGNTIYF.

This clone was counted only a few times. V usage is TRBV5-1 and J usage is TRBJ1-1, with D possibly being TRBD1 (6 bases). The CDR3 runs to 14 residues. Germline V gene sequence: CDR1 SGHRS, CDR2 YFSETQ. V lost 2 bases and J 1 base, leaving 9 bases between the germline ends. This CDR3 is CASSLGTKNTEAFF. DNA of the CDR3: TGCGCCAGCAGCTTAGGGACAAAGAACACTGAAGCTTTCTTT.

The chain employs TRBV6-5 and TRBJ2-7; 7 bases fit TRBD1. Germline trimming cut 2 bases from V and 2 bases from J; bases unmatched to any gene: 6. CDR3 length: 15 residues. Per the germline V gene, CDR1 is MNHEY and CDR2 is SVGAGI. The CDR3 region is CASSYLRQGPYEQYF. The CDR3 coding sequence is TGTGCCAGCAGTTACCTCCGACAGGGCCCCTACGAGCAGTACTTC.

To note about this clone: The sample carries other DNA sequences with the same CDR3. The chain couples TRBV28 to TRBJ2-7; weak D call: TRBD2 (6 bases). Deletions cut 2 bases from V and 0 bases from J, with 8 bases between. The CDR3 totals 14 residues. From germline, CDR1 is MDHEN and CDR2 SYDVKM. CDR3 nucleotide sequence: TGTGCCAGCAGTTTAGCGGGAAGCTCCTACGAGCAGTACTTC. Translation gives CASSLAGSSYEQYF.

This chain links TRBV7-3 with TRBJ2-6; D unresolved. Germline values: CDR1 SGHTA, CDR2 FQGTGA. This CDR3 contains 15 residues. Deletions cut 3 bases from V and 0 bases from J, with 6 bases between. The CDR3 DNA follows: TGTGCCAGCAGCTTCGCGAACTCTGGGGCCAACGTCCTGACTTTC. It translates to CASSFANSGANVLTF.

The table lists this clone with a few counts. This chain connects TRBV28 to TRBJ2-1; TRBD2 matches at 9 bases. This CDR3 has 17 residues. CDR1 is MDHEN and CDR2 is SYDVKM in the germline V gene. The V and J ends lost 3 bases and 3 bases, in that order; junction bases with no gene match: 9. CDR3 in amino acids: CASSLFSSGTNYNEQFF. CDR3 sequence (DNA): TGTGCCAGCAGTTTGTTTTCTAGCGGGACCAACTACAATGAGCAGTTCTTC.

The genes are TRBV28 and TRBJ2-1, with 9 bases matching TRBD1. The CDR3 is made up of 15 amino acids. Germline lookup yields CDR1 MDHEN and CDR2 SYDVKM. With V trimmed by 3 bases and J by 5 bases, 5 bases remained unmatched. The CDR3 DNA reads TGTGCCAGCAGTTTCAGCCGGACAGGGGACAATGAGCAGTTCTTC. Its protein is CASSFSRTGDNEQFF.

The V call is TRBV29-1, the J call TRBJ1-1, with D uncertain. Germline lookup yields CDR1 SQVTM and CDR2 ANQGSEA. The V end lost 7 bases, the J end lost 1 base, and 13 bases lay between the germline ends. This CDR3 has 13 residues. DNA for the CDR3: TGCAGCGCCGGTCGGCAGGCGAACACTGAAGCTTTCTTT. It encodes CSAGRQANTEAFF.

The V and J genes are TRBV7-2 and TRBJ2-5, with D possibly TRBD1 on 5 matching bases. The CDR3 sequence is 15 residues long. Deletions cut 5 bases from V and 2 bases from J, with 15 bases between. Germline V gene data show CDR1 as SGHTA and CDR2 as FQGNSA. The CDR3 DNA follows: TGTGCCAGCAGCCAGCTGGCAAGGGGACAAGAGACCCAGTACTTC. Residues: CASSQLARGQETQYF.